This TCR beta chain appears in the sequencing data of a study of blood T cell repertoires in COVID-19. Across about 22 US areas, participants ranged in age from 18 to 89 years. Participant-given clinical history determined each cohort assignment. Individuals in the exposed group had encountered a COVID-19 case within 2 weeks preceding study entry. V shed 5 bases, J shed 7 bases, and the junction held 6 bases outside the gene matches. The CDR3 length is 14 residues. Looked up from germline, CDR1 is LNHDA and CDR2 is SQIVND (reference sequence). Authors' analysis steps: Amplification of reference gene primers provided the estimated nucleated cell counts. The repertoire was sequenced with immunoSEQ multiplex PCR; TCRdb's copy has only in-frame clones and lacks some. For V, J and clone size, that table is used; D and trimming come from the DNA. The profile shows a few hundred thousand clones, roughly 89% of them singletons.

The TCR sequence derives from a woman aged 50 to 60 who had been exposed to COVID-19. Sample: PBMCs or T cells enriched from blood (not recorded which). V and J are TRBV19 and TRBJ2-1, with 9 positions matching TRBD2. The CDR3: CASSPSGGSNEQFF. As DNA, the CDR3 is TGTGCCAGTAGTCCCAGCGGGGGGTCAAATGAGCAGTTCTTC. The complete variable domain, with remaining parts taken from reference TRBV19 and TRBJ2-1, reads DGGITQSPKYLFRKEGQNVTLSCEQNLNHDAMYWYRQDPGQGLRLIYYSQIVNDFQKGDIAEGYSVSREKKESFPLTVTSAQKNPTAFYLCASSPSGGSNEQFFGPGTRLTVL.